This passage covers 10 T cell receptor beta chains from one sample sequenced in a study of early T cells in non-severe SARS-CoV-2 infection. TCRdb passed the 5' RACE reads through MiXCR, listing each CDR3 protein once. The repertoire holds over 45,000 distinct CDR3 sequences, with 5.6% as singletons. Source material: whole blood. These receptors originate from an adult who was a healthcare worker with PCR-confirmed SARS-CoV-2 infection or an uninfected control (not recorded which).

This clonotype has ten or more counts. The CDR3 region is CASSQEDTRLLWGTDEQFF. The CDR3 coding sequence is TGTGCCAGCAGCCAAGAGGACACCCGGTTGCTTTGGGGTACGGATGAGCAGTTCTTC. The V call is TRBV14, the J call TRBJ2-1, with D perhaps matching TRBD1 (5 bases). There are 19 residues in the CDR3. V lost 0 bases to trimming and J lost 8 bases, with 26 bases between them. Per germline, CDR1 SGHDN and CDR2 FVKESK.

This clonotype was counted at least ten times. The chain uses TRBV5-1 and TRBJ2-1, with 7 bases identical to TRBD2. CDR1 is SGHRS and CDR2 is YFSETQ in the germline V gene. The CDR3 runs 15 residues. J gave up 6 bases and V 2 bases, and 8 bases lay outside the gene matches. CDR3 protein: CASSFSEVAGNEQFF. The CDR3 DNA is TGCGCCAGCAGCTTTTCGGAAGTAGCGGGCAATGAGCAGTTCTTC.

This clonotype was observed at least ten times. The chain has TRBV29-1 and TRBJ1-3; 9 nucleotides align to TRBD1. The germline CDR1 and CDR2 sequences are SQVTM and ANQGSEA. The ends lost 7 bases at V and 1 base at J; junction bases unmatched: 8. CDR3 size: 15 residues. DNA for the CDR3: TGCAGCGCCCCTGGACAGGGGATTTCTGGAAACACCATATATTTT. It encodes CSAPGQGISGNTIYF.

The J gene is TRBJ1-1, the V gene TRBV30, with 11 bases fitting TRBD1. The CDR3 is 13 residues long. With 4 bases clipped from V and 5 bases from J, the junction kept 3 bases outside the gene matches. CDR1 and CDR2 from the germline V gene are GTSNPN and SVGIG (reference sequence). The CDR3 nucleotides are TGTGCCTGGATGGACAGGGGGCCGACTGAAGCTTTCTTT. Protein sequence: CAWMDRGPTEAFF.

Comment on this clonotype: Given a much more abundant clone one base away, this may be a read error. CDR3 sequence reads: CTSSPGGQETQYF. The CDR3 region has the DNA TGTACCAGCAGCCCGGGGGGACAAGAGACCCAGTACTTC. The rearrangement links TRBV28 to TRBJ2-5; 7 bases fit TRBD2. The CDR3 spans 13 residues. Germline CDR1 reads MDHEN; CDR2 reads SYDVKM.

A word on this clonotype: This may be a read error: a much more frequent sequence differs by one nucleotide. The chain employs TRBV6-6 and TRBJ2-7, with D unclear. This CDR3 is 14 amino acids long. The germline V gene encodes CDR1 MNHNY and CDR2 SVGAGI (reference sequence). This CDR3 is CASSAVGSSYEQNF. DNA for the CDR3: TGTGCCAGCAGTGCGGTGGGCAGTTCCTACGAGCAGAACTTC.

This clonotype has at least ten counts. J is TRBJ2-7 and V is TRBV13, with D perhaps given as TRBD1 or TRBD2 (5 bases each). Germline V gives CDR1 PRHDT, CDR2 FYEKMQ (reference sequence). The CDR3 runs 14 residues. The V and J ends lost 4 bases and 2 bases respectively, with 12 bases between them. The CDR3 here is CASSSTGRPYEQYF. Written as DNA, the CDR3 is TGTGCCAGCAGCTCTACGGGACGTCCCTACGAGCAGTACTTC.

This clonotype was counted ten times or more. J is TRBJ2-5 and V is TRBV7-6, with TRBD2 matching 12 bases. Trimming cost V 5 bases and J 4 bases; bases outside gene matches: 5. Germline CDR1 is SGHVS and CDR2 is FNYEAQ. CDR3 length: 15 amino acids. The DNA of the CDR3 is TGTGCCAGCAGCCAAGAGACTAGCGGGGGAGAGACCCAGTACTTC. Translated: CASSQETSGGETQYF.

This clonotype was seen many times. This CDR3 reads CASSGGASYNEQFF. CDR3 in DNA: TGTGCCAGCAGTGGGGGGGCCTCCTACAATGAGCAGTTCTTC. The chain is built from TRBV6-4 and TRBJ2-1, with D possibly being TRBD1 or TRBD2 (6 bases each). Germline V CDR1 and CDR2: MRHNA, SNTAGT. This CDR3 spans 14 amino acids. Between the trimmed V and J ends, which lost 4 bases and 0 bases, there was a span of 7 bases.

The table lists this clonotype with a few counts. The chain is built from TRBV4-1 and TRBJ2-7; 7 nucleotides align to TRBD1. The CDR3 loop spans 16 amino acids. V shed 1 base and J 6 bases; nucleotides not matched to a gene: 12. Germline V gives CDR1 MGHRA, CDR2 YSYEKL. The CDR3 spells CASSQAWGRQGVEQYF. The DNA of the CDR3 is TGCGCCAGCAGCCAAGCTTGGGGGCGACAGGGAGTCGAGCAGTACTTC.